A single sample is the source of the 8 T cell receptor beta chains below, sequenced in a study of blood T cell repertoires in COVID-19. Assay used: immunoSEQ multiplex PCR; TCRdb lists only in-frame clones, some missing. The table records around 250,000 clones, roughly 83% of them present only once. Sequenced: peripheral blood. The source is an elderly man with acute or convalescent COVID-19.

The chain combines TRBV5-8 with TRBJ1-1; 9 nucleotides agree with TRBD1. Unmatched junction bases numbered 3, after V lost 5 bases and J lost 4 bases. The CDR3 totals 13 residues. Germline CDR1 SGHTS, CDR2 YDEGEE. CDR3 amino acids: CASRDRGTTEAFF. CDR3 nucleotide sequence: TGTGCCAGCAGGGACAGGGGCACCACTGAAGCTTTCTTT.

The genes are TRBV25-1 and TRBJ2-7, with 8 positions matching TRBD1. After removal of 8 bases from V and 2 bases from J, the junction contained 8 bases not matched to a gene. The CDR3 consists of 14 residues. Germline V gene data show CDR1 as MGHDK and CDR2 as SYGVNS. CDR3: CASGVDRGAYEQYF. For the CDR3, the DNA is TGTGCCAGCGGAGTCGACAGGGGCGCCTACGAGCAGTACTTC.

The gene calls are TRBV18 and TRBJ1-2; 10 bases match TRBD1. Germline-derived CDR1 and CDR2 are KGHSH and LQKENI. After removal of 4 bases from V and 3 bases from J, the junction contained 2 bases not matched to a gene. The CDR3 runs to 14 residues. The CDR3 coding sequence is TGTGCCAGCTCACGGGACAGGGGCGACTATGGCTACACCTTC. This gives the protein CASSRDRGDYGYTF.

This chain connects TRBV6-5 to TRBJ2-1, with D maybe TRBD1 (6 bases). The CDR3 extends over 15 amino acids. Trimming left V 7 bases short and J 3 bases short, with 16 bases between. Per the germline V gene, CDR1 is MNHEY and CDR2 is SVGAGI. The CDR3 loop reads CASNTGTGVYNEQFF. Here the CDR3 DNA reads TGTGCCAGCAATACAGGGACCGGCGTCTACAATGAGCAGTTCTTC.

This clone is a singleton in its sample. The chain has TRBV11-2 and TRBJ2-1; 10 bases are shared with TRBD2. The CDR3 is 16 amino acids. Germline loops: CDR1 SGHAT, CDR2 FQNNGV. Trimming cost V 3 bases and J 6 bases; bases outside gene matches: 8. The DNA of the CDR3 is TGTGCCAGCAGCTTCTCTAGCGGGAGTACAGGCAATGAGCAGTTCTTC. Its translation is CASSFSSGSTGNEQFF.

This chain links TRBV7-2 with TRBJ2-5, with 7 bases that match TRBD2. This CDR3 contains 13 residues. V shed 4 bases, J shed 4 bases, and the junction held 3 bases outside the gene matches. Germline V gene sequence: CDR1 SGHTA, CDR2 FQGNSA. The chain's CDR3 is CASSSGGRETQYF. DNA of the CDR3: TGTGCCAGCAGCTCCGGGGGGAGAGAGACCCAGTACTTC.

This chain connects TRBV18 to TRBJ1-5; the D is unclear. V was cut by 1 base and J by 0 bases, with 7 bases left in between. The CDR3 runs 15 residues. CDR1 and CDR2 (germline): KGHSH, LQKENI. The CDR3 DNA is TGTGCCAGCTCACCACTCGGGAATAGCAATCAGCCCCAGCATTTT. This sequence encodes CASSPLGNSNQPQHF.

CDR3 residues: CASSRTGGAYANEKLFF. For the CDR3, the DNA is TGTGCCAGCAGCCGGACAGGGGGCGCCTATGCTAATGAAAAACTGTTTTTT. V usage is TRBV5-6 and J usage is TRBJ1-4; 11 bases map to TRBD1. The CDR3 contains 17 residues. Germline CDR1 and CDR2: SGHDT and YYEEEE. The V and J ends lost 4 bases and 3 bases, in that order; junction bases with no gene match: 8.